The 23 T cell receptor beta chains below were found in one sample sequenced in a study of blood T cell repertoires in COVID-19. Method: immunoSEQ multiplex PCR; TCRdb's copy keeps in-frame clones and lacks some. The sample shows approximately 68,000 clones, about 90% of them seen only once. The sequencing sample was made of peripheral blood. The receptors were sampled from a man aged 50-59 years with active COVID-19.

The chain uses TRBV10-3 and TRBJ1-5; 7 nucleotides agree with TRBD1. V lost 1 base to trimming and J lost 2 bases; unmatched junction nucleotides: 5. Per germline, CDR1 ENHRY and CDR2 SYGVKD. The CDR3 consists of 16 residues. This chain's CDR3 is CAISEWAGTGNQPQHF. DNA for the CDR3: TGTGCCATCAGTGAGTGGGCAGGGACAGGCAATCAGCCCCAGCATTTT.

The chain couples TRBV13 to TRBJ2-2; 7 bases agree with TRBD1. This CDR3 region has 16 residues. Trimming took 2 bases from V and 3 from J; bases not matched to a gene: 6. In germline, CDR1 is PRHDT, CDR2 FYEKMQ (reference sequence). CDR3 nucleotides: TGTGCCAGCAGCTTATATGACAGGGCTTACACCGGGGAGCTGTTTTTT. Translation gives CASSLYDRAYTGELFF.

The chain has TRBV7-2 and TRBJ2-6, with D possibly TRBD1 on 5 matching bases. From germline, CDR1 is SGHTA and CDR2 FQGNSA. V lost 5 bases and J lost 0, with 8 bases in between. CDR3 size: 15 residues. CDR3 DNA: TGTGCCAGCAGCCCACAGGTCTCTGGGGCCAACGTCCTGACTTTC. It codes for CASSPQVSGANVLTF.

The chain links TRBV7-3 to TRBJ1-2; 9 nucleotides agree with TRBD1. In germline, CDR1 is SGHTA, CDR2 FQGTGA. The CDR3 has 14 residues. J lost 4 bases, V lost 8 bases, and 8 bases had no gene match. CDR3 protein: CASGPGQGSYGYTF. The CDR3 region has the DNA TGTGCCAGCGGACCGGGACAGGGCTCCTATGGCTACACCTTC. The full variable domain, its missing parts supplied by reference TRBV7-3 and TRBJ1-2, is GAGVSQTPSNKVTEKGKYVELRCDPISGHTALYWYRQSLGQGPEFLIYFQGTGAADDSGLPNDRFFAVRPEGSVSTLKIQRTERGDSAVYLCASGPGQGSYGYTFGSGTRLTVV.

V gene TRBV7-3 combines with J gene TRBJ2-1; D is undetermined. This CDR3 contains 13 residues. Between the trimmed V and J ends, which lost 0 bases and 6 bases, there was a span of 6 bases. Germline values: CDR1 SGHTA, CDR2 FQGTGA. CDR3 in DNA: TGTGCCAGCAGCTTAACGGCCTCCAATGAGCAGTTCTTC. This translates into CASSLTASNEQFF.

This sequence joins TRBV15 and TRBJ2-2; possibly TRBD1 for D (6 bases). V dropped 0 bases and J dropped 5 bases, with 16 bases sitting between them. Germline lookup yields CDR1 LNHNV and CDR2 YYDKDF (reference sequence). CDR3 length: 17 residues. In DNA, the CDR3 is TGTGCCACCAGCAGAGATCTTTCAGGGGCAAAGACCGGGGAGCTGTTTTTT. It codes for CATSRDLSGAKTGELFF.

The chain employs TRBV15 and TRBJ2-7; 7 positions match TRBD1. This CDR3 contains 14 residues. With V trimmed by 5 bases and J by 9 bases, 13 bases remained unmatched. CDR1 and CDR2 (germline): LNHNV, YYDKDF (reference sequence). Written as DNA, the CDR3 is TGTGCCACCAGCGCGGACAGGACCCTACGAGGGCAGTACTTC. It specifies CATSADRTLRGQYF.

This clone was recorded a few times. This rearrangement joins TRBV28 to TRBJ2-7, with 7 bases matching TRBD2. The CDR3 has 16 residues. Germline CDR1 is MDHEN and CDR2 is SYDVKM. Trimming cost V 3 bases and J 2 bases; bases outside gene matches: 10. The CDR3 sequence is CASSFRLAELTYEQYF. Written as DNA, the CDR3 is TGTGCCAGCAGTTTTAGGCTAGCGGAGCTAACCTACGAGCAGTACTTC.

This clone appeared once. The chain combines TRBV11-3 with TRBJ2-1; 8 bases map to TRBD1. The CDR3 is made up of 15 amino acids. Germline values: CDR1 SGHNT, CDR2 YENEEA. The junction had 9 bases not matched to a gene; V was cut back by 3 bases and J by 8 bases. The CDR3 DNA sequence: TGTGCCAGCAGCTTTGGACAGGGAAATGGCGATGAGCAGTTCTTC. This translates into CASSFGQGNGDEQFF.

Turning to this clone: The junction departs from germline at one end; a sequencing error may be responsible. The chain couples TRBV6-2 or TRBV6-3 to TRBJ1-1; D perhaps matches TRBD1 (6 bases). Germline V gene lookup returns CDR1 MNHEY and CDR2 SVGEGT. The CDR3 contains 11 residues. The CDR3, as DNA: TGTGCCAGCAGTTACCCGGACAGCACCTGCTTT. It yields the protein CASSYPDSTCF.

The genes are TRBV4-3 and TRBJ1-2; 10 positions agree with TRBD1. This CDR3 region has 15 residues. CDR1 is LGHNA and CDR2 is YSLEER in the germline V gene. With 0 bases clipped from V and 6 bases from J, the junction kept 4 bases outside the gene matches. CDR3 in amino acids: CASSQEEGTGDGYTF. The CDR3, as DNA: TGCGCCAGCAGCCAAGAGGAAGGGACAGGGGATGGCTACACCTTC.

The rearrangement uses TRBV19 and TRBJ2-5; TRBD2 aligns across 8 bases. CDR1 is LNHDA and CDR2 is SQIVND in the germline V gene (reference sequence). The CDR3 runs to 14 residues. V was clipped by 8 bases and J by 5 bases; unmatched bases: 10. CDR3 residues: CASGPAGVGETQYF. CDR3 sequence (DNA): TGTGCCAGTGGTCCAGCGGGGGTCGGGGAGACCCAGTACTTC.

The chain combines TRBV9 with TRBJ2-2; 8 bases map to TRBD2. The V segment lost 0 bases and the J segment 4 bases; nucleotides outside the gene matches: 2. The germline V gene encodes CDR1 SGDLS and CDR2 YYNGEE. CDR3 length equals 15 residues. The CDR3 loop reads CASSVAGLVTGELFF. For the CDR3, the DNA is TGTGCCAGCAGCGTAGCGGGACTAGTCACCGGGGAGCTGTTTTTT.

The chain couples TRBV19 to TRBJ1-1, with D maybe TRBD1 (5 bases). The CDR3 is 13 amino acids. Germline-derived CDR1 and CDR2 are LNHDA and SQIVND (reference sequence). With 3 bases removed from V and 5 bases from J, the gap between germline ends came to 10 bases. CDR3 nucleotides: TGTGCCAGTAGTATTTCAGGGATGACTGAAGCTTTCTTT. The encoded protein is CASSISGMTEAFF.

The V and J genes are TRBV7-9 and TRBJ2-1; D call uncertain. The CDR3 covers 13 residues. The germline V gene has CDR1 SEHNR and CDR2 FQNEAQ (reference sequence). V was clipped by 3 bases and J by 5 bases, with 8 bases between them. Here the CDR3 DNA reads TGTGCCAGCAGCTTGTTTCTAGACAATGAGCAGTTCTTC. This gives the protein CASSLFLDNEQFF.

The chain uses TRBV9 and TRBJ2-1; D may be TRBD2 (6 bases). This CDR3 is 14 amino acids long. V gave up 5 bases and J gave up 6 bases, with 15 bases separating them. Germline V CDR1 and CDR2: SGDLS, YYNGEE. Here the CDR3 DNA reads TGTGCCAGCAGTGCAACAGCGGGTAGCAATGAGCAGTTCTTC. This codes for CASSATAGSNEQFF. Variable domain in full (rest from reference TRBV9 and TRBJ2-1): DSGVTQTPKHLITATGQRVTLRCSPRSGDLSVYWYQQSLDQGLQFLIQYYNGEERAKGNILERFSAQQFPDLHSELNLSSLELGDSALYFCASSATAGSNEQFFGPGTRLTVL.

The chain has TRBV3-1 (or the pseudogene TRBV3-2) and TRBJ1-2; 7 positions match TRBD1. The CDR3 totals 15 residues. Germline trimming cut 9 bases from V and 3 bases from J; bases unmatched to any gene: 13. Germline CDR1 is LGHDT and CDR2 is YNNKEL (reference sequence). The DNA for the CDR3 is TGTGCCAGTAGAGGGGGCGCGGCTTTGGACTATGGCTACACCTTC. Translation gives CASRGGAALDYGYTF.

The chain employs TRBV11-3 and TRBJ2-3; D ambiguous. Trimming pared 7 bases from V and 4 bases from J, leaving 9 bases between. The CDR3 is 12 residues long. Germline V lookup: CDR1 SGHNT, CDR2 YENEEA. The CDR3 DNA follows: TGTGCCAGCACCCGTTTGTCAGATACGCAGTATTTT. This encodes CASTRLSDTQYF. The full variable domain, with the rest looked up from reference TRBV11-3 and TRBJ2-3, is EAGVVQSPRYKIIEKKQPVAFWCNPISGHNTLYWYLQNLGQGPELLIRYENEEAVDDSQLPKDRFSAERLKGVDSTLKIQPAELGDSAVYLCASTRLSDTQYFGPGTRLTVL.

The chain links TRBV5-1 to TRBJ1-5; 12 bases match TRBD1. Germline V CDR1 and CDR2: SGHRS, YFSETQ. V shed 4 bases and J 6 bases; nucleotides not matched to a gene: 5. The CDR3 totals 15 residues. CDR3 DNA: TGCGCCAGCAGCCCGGGACAGGGGGCGAGTCAGCCCCAGCATTTT. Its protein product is CASSPGQGASQPQHF. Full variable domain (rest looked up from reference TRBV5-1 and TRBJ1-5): KAGVTQTPRYLIKTRGQQVTLSCSPISGHRSVSWYQQTPGQGLQFLFEYFSETQRNKGNFPGRFSGRQFSNSRSEMNVSTLELGDSALYLCASSPGQGASQPQHFGDGTRLSIL.

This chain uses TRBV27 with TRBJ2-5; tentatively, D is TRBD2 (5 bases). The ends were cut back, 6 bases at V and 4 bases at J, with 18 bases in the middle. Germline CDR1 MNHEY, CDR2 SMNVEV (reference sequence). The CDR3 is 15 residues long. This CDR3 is CASSPVGSPVETQYF. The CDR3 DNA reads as TGTGCCAGCAGCCCCGTAGGGAGCCCCGTAGAGACCCAGTACTTC.

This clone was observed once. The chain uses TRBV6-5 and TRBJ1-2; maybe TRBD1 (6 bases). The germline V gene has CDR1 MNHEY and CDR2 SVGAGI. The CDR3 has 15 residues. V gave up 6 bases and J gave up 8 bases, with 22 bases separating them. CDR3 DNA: TGTGCCAGCAGCGGACAGAGGCTTTCCGCTTACGGCTACACCTTC. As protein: CASSGQRLSAYGYTF.

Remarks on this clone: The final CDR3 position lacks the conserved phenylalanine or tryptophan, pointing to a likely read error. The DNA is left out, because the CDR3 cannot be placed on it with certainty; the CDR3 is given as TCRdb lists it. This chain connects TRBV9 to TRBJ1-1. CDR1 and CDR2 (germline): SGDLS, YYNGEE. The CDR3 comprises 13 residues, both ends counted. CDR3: CASSVGDWGGRVL.

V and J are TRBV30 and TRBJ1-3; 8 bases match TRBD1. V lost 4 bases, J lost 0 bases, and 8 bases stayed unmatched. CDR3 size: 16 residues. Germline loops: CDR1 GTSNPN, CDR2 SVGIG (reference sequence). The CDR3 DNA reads TGTGCCTGGATCGGCAGGGGGCGCAGCTCTGGAAACACCATATATTTT. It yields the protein CAWIGRGRSSGNTIYF. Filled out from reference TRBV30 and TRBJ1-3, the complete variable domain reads SQTIHQWPATLVQPVGSPLSLECTVEGTSNPNLYWYRQAAGRGLQLLFYSVGIGQISSEVPQNLSASRPQDRQFILSSKKLLLSDSGFYLCAWIGRGRSSGNTIYFGEGSWLTVV.